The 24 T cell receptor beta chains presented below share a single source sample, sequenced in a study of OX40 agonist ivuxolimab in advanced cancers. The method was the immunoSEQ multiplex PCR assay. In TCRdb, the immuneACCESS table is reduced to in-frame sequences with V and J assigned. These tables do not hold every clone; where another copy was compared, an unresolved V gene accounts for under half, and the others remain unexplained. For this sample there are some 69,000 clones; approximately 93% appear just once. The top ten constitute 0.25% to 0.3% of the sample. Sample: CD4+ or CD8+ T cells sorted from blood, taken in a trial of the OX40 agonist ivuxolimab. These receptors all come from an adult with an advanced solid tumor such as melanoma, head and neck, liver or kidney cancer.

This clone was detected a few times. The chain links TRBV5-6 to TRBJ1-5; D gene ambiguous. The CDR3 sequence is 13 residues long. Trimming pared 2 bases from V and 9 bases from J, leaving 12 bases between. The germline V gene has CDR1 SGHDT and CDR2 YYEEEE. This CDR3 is CASSLGRVGPQHF. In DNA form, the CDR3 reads TGTGCCAGCAGCTTAGGACGGGTCGGGCCCCAGCATTTT.

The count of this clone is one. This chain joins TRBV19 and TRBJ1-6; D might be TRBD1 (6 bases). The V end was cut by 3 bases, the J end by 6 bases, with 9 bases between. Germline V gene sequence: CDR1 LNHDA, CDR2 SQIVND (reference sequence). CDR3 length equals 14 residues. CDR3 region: CASSIRGGNSPLHF. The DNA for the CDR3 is TGTGCCAGTAGTATCAGGGGTGGTAATTCACCCCTCCACTTT. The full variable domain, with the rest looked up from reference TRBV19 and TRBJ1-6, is DGGITQSPKYLFRKEGQNVTLSCEQNLNHDAMYWYRQDPGQGLRLIYYSQIVNDFQKGDIAEGYSVSREKKESFPLTVTSAQKNPTAFYLCASSIRGGNSPLHFGNGTRLTVT.

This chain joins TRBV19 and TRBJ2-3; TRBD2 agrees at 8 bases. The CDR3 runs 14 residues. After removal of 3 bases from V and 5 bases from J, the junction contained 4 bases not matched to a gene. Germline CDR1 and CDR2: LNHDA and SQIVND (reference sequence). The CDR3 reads CASSISTSVDTQYF. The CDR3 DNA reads TGTGCCAGTAGTATTTCGACTAGCGTAGATACGCAGTATTTT.

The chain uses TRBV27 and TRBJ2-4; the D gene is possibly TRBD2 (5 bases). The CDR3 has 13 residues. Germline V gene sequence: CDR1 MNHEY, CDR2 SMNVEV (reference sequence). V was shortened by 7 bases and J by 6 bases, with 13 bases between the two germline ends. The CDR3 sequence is CASTGSGLNIQYF. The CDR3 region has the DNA TGTGCCAGCACGGGAAGCGGATTAAACATTCAGTACTTC.

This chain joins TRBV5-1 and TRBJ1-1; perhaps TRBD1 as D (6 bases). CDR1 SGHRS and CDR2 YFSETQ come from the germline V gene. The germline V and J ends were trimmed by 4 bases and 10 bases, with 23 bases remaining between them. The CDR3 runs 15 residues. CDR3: CASSQNLQGGFSAFF. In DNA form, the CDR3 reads TGCGCCAGCAGCCAGAACCTACAGGGTGGGTTCTCAGCTTTCTTT.

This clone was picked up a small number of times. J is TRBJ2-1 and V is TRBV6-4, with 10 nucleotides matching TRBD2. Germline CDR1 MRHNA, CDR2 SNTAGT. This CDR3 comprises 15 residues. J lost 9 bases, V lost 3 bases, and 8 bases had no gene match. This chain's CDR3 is CASSEEAGGRSEQFF. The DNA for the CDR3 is TGTGCCAGCAGTGAAGAAGCGGGAGGGCGGAGTGAGCAGTTCTTC.

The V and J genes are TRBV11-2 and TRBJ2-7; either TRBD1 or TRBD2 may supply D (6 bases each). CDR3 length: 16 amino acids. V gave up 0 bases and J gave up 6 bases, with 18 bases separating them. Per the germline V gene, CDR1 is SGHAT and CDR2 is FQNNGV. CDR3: CASSLDRGQAGSEQYF. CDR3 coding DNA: TGTGCCAGCAGCTTAGATCGGGGGCAGGCAGGCTCCGAGCAGTACTTC. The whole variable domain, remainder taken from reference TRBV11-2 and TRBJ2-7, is EAGVAQSPRYKIIEKRQSVAFWCNPISGHATLYWYQQILGQGPKLLIQFQNNGVVDDSQLPKDRFSAERLKGVDSTLKIQPAKLEDSAVYLCASSLDRGQAGSEQYFGPGTRLTVT.

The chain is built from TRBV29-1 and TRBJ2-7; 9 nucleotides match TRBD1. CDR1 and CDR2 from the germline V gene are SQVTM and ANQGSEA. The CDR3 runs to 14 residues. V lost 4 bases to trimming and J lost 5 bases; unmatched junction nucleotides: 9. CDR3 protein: CSVGGGTGPHEQYF. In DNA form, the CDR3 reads TGCAGCGTTGGGGGAGGGACAGGGCCCCACGAGCAGTACTTC.

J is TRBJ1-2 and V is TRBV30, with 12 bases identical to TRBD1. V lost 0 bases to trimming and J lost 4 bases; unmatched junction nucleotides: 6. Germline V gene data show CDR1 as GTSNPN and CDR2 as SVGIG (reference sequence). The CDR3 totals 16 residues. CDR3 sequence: CAWSVSGTGGGYGYTF. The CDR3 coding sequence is TGTGCCTGGAGTGTTTCGGGGACAGGGGGCGGCTATGGCTACACCTTC.

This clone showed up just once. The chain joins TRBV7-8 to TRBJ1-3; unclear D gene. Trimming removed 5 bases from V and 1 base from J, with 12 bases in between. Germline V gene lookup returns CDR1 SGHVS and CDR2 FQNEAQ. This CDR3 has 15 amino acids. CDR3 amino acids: CASSPAVISGNTIYF. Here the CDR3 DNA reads TGTGCCAGCAGCCCAGCGGTGATTTCTGGAAACACCATATATTTT.

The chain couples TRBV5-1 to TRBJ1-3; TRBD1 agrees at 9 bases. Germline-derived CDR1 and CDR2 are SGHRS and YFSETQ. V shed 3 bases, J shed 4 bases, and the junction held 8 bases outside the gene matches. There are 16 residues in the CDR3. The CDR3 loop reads CASSSLQGARGNTIYF. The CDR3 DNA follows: TGCGCCAGCAGCTCACTACAGGGGGCGCGGGGAAACACCATATATTTT.

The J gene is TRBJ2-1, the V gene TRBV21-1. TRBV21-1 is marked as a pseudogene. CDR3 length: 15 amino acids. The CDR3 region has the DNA TGTGCCAGCAGCAAATGCCCCCCGCCCTACAATGAGCAGTTCTTC. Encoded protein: CASSKCPPPYNEQFF.

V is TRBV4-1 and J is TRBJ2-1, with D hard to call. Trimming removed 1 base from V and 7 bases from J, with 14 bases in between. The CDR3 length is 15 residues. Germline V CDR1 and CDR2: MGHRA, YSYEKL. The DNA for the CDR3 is TGCGCCAGCAGCCAAGGAATACTGAAAGGGAATGAGCAGTTCTTC. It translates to CASSQGILKGNEQFF.

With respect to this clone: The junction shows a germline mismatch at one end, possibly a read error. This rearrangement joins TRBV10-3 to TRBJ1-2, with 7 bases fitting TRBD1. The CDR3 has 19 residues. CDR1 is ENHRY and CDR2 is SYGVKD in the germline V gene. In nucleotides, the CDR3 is TGTGCCGTCAGCCTGGATCTAATCCGGGACAGAGGAGAAAACTATGGCTACACCTTC. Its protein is CAVSLDLIRDRGENYGYTF.

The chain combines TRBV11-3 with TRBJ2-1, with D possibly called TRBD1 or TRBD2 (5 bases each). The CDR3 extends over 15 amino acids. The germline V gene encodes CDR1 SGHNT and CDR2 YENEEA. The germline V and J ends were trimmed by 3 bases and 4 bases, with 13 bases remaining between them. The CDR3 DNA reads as TGTGCCAGCAGCTTGGGGACGGTCGGTTACAATGAGCAGTTCTTC. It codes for CASSLGTVGYNEQFF.

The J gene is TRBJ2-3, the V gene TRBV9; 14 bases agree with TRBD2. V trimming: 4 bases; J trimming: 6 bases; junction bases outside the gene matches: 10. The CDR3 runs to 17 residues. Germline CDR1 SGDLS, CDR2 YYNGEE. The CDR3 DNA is TGTGCCAGCAGCCCAGGACTAGCGGGAGGTTTAGGGGATACGCAGTATTTT. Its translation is CASSPGLAGGLGDTQYF.

In DNA, the CDR3 is TGCGCCAGCAGTGGAACTGCGGGAGACAAAGATACGCAGTATTTT. This encodes CASSGTAGDKDTQYF. V is TRBV5-1 and J is TRBJ2-3; 7 bases are a match to TRBD2. CDR1 and CDR2 from the germline V gene are SGHRS and YFSETQ. With V trimmed by 5 bases and J by 5 bases, 11 bases remained unmatched. The CDR3 sequence is 15 residues long. Combining the CDR3 with reference TRBV5-1 and TRBJ2-3 gives the whole variable domain KAGVTQTPRYLIKTRGQQVTLSCSPISGHRSVSWYQQTPGQGLQFLFEYFSETQRNKGNFPGRFSGRQFSNSRSEMNVSTLELGDSALYLCASSGTAGDKDTQYFGPGTRLTVL.

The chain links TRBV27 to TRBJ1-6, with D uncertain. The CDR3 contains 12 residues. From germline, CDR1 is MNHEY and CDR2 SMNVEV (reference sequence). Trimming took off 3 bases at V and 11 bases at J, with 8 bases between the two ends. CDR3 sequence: CASSFTAAPLHF. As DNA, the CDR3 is TGTGCCAGCAGTTTCACTGCGGCACCCCTCCACTTT.

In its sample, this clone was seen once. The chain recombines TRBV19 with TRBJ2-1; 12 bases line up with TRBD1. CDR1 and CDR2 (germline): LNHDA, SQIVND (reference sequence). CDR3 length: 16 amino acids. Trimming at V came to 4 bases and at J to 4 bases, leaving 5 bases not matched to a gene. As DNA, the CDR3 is TGTGCCAGTAGTACGGGACAGGGGGCGGGATACAATGAGCAGTTCTTC. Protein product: CASSTGQGAGYNEQFF.

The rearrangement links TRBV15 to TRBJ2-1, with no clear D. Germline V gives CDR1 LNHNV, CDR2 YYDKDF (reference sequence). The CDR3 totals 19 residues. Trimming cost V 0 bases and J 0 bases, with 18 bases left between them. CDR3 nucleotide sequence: TGTGCCACCAGCAGAGATCTTGGGGTTGAGTATAGCTCCTACAATGAGCAGTTCTTC. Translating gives CATSRDLGVEYSSYNEQFF.

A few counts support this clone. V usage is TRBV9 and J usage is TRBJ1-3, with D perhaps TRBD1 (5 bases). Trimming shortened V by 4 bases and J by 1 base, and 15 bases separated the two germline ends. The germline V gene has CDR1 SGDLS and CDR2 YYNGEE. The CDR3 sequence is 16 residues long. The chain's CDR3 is CASSPFGGASGNTIYF. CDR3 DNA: TGTGCCAGCAGCCCATTCGGGGGAGCATCTGGAAACACCATATATTTT.

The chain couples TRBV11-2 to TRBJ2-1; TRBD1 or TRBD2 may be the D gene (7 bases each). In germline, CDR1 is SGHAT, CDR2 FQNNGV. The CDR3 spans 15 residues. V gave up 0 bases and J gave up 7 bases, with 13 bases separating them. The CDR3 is CASSLEAGGENEQFF. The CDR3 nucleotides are TGTGCCAGCAGCTTAGAGGCAGGGGGGGAGAATGAGCAGTTCTTC.

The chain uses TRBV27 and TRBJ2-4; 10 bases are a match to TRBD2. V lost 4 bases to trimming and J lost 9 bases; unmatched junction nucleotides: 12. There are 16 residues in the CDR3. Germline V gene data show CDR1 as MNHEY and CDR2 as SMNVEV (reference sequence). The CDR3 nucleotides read TGTGCCAGCAGTTCAATAGCGGGAGGCTCCATAGGCATTCAGTACTTC. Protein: CASSSIAGGSIGIQYF.

In DNA, the CDR3 is TGTGCCAGCAATGGACTACTACCCCACGAGCAGTACTTC. This gives the protein CASNGLLPHEQYF. The V gene is TRBV2, the J gene TRBJ2-7; D perhaps matches TRBD2 (6 bases). CDR1 and CDR2 (germline): SNHLY, FYNNEI. This CDR3 is 13 amino acids long. The V end was cut by 7 bases, the J end by 5 bases, with 15 bases between.